This is a list of T cell receptor beta chains from one sample in a study of T-cell memory formation after mild COVID-19. TCRdb called the 5' RACE reads again in MiXCR, with one record for every CDR3 protein. Found here are fewer than 140,000 distinct CDR3 sequences, 9.5% to 15% of them singletons; the top ten hold around 25%. Source material: PBMCs or a T cell subset sorted from them (not recorded which). All receptors derive from an adult woman who had mild COVID-19 (a few samples of this study predate the infection). Cell type and time point are not known. Both conserved end residues are part of each CDR3. D genes are given only for firm matches. Part of the rows lack a size; the others show once, few, many or a class for expanded clones.

abundance: many
v_gene: TRBV4-1
d_gene: .
j_gene: TRBJ1-4
CDR3nt: TGCGCCAGCAGCCAAACGCCGGGCCCCGAAGGTGAAAAACTGTTTTTT
CDR3aa: CASSQTPGPEGEKLFF

abundance: .
v_gene: TRBV4-1
d_gene: .
j_gene: TRBJ1-5
CDR3nt: TGCGCCAGCAGCCAAGATCGGATGGGCAATCAGCCCCAGCATTTT
CDR3aa: CASSQDRMGNQPQHF

abundance: .
v_gene: TRBV2
d_gene: TRBD1
j_gene: TRBJ2-3
CDR3nt: TGTGCCAGCAGTTCCAGAGGGACAGTTACTGGCACAGATACGCAGTATTTT
CDR3aa: CASSSRGTVTGTDTQYF

abundance: .
v_gene: TRBV12-3/TRBV12-4
d_gene: TRBD2
j_gene: TRBJ2-1
CDR3nt: TGTGCCAGCAGTCCGCGCTCCATTACTAGCGGGAGCTCCTACAATGAGCAGTTCTTC
CDR3aa: CASSPRSITSGSSYNEQFF

abundance: .
v_gene: TRBV5-1
d_gene: .
j_gene: TRBJ2-7
CDR3nt: TGCGCCAGCAGCTTGGACTCGAGTCTCTCCTACGAGCAGTACTTC
CDR3aa: CASSLDSSLSYEQYF

abundance: .
v_gene: TRBV29-1
d_gene: .
j_gene: TRBJ1-2
CDR3nt: TGCAGCGTTGAAGGGGAAGGCCGTCTCTTC
CDR3aa: CSVEGEGRLF

abundance: few
v_gene: TRBV24-1
d_gene: .
j_gene: TRBJ2-7
CDR3nt: TGTGCCACCAGTGACACAATAGGTGGCGAGCAGTACTTC
CDR3aa: CATSDTIGGEQYF

abundance: few
v_gene: TRBV7-9
d_gene: .
j_gene: TRBJ2-5
CDR3nt: TGTGCCAGCAGCGTGGTGGGGGCGCGAGAGACCCAGTACTTC
CDR3aa: CASSVVGARETQYF

abundance: .
v_gene: TRBV6-5
d_gene: .
j_gene: TRBJ2-1
CDR3nt: TGTGCCAGCTGCTTCGGGGACCTCAGTGAGCAGTTCTTC
CDR3aa: CASCFGDLSEQFF

abundance: few
v_gene: TRBV20-1
d_gene: .
j_gene: TRBJ2-1
CDR3nt: TGCAGTGCTAGCCAGGGGCCGAATGAGCAGTTCTTC
CDR3aa: CSASQGPNEQFF

abundance: few
v_gene: TRBV27
d_gene: .
j_gene: TRBJ2-1
CDR3nt: TGTGCCAGCAGTTGGGACGGCCGAACCAATGAGCAGTTCTTC
CDR3aa: CASSWDGRTNEQFF

abundance: .
v_gene: TRBV2
d_gene: .
j_gene: TRBJ1-1
CDR3nt: TGTGCCAGCATGTGGAGTGGAACTGAAGCTTTCTTT
CDR3aa: CASMWSGTEAFF

abundance: .
v_gene: TRBV7-9
d_gene: .
j_gene: TRBJ1-2
CDR3nt: TGTGCCAGCAGCTTCGAAGGTGCAGGACGCTATGGCTACACCTTC
CDR3aa: CASSFEGAGRYGYTF

abundance: .
v_gene: TRBV12-3/TRBV12-4
d_gene: TRBD2
j_gene: TRBJ2-3
CDR3nt: TGTGCCAGCAGGAGGACTAGCGGGGGTGTCACAGATACGCAGTATTTT
CDR3aa: CASRRTSGGVTDTQYF

abundance: few
v_gene: TRBV7-6
d_gene: .
j_gene: TRBJ2-7
CDR3nt: TGTGCCAGCAGCCTAGAGCCGGGGGTGAAGTACGAGCAGTACTTC
CDR3aa: CASSLEPGVKYEQYF

abundance: few
v_gene: TRBV12-3/TRBV12-4
d_gene: .
j_gene: TRBJ2-1
CDR3nt: TGTGCCAGCTTTCAAGGAGGCCGCCACAATGAGCAGTTCTTC
CDR3aa: CASFQGGRHNEQFF

abundance: .
v_gene: TRBV2
d_gene: .
j_gene: TRBJ2-1
CDR3nt: TGTGCCAGCCGAAAGGACTCTTACAATGAGCAGTTCTTC
CDR3aa: CASRKDSYNEQFF

abundance: few
v_gene: TRBV20-1
d_gene: .
j_gene: TRBJ2-1
CDR3nt: TGCAGTGCTAGTGATGGGTCTTCCCAGTCCTACAATGAGCAGTTCTTC
CDR3aa: CSASDGSSQSYNEQFF

abundance: few
v_gene: TRBV5-1
d_gene: .
j_gene: TRBJ1-1
CDR3nt: TGCGCCAGCAGCCCGGGTAGAGGGACGAACACTGAAGCTTTCTTT
CDR3aa: CASSPGRGTNTEAFF

abundance: few
v_gene: TRBV7-9
d_gene: .
j_gene: TRBJ2-1
CDR3nt: TGTGCCAGCAGCCGTCCCCCCAATGAGCAGTTCTTC
CDR3aa: CASSRPPNEQFF

abundance: .
v_gene: TRBV7-9
d_gene: .
j_gene: TRBJ2-1
CDR3nt: TGTGCCAGCAGCTTAGAATGGCGGGTTGAATCCTACAATGAGCAGTTCTTC
CDR3aa: CASSLEWRVESYNEQFF

abundance: .
v_gene: TRBV12-3/TRBV12-4
d_gene: TRBD2
j_gene: TRBJ2-5
CDR3nt: TGTGCCAGCAGTTTGTCTTCCCTAGCGGGTGACAAAGAGACCCAGTACTTC
CDR3aa: CASSLSSLAGDKETQYF

abundance: .
v_gene: TRBV27
d_gene: .
j_gene: TRBJ1-2
CDR3nt: TGTGCCAGCAGTCCGACCGGGACGGACTATGGCTACACCTTC
CDR3aa: CASSPTGTDYGYTF

abundance: once
v_gene: TRBV6-1
d_gene: TRBD1
j_gene: TRBJ2-1
CDR3nt: TGTGCCAGCAGTGAGTACAGGGGTAACAATGAGCAGTTCTTC
CDR3aa: CASSEYRGNNEQFF

abundance: .
v_gene: TRBV7-3
d_gene: .
j_gene: TRBJ1-2
CDR3nt: TGTGCCAGCAGCTCGCATACAACGGGAACAGGAGGTGGCTACACCTTC
CDR3aa: CASSSHTTGTGGGYTF

abundance: few
v_gene: TRBV12-3/TRBV12-4
d_gene: .
j_gene: TRBJ2-1
CDR3nt: TGTGCCAGCAGTCTCATGGGGGGGGCGCGTCACAATGAGCAGTTCTTC
CDR3aa: CASSLMGGARHNEQFF

abundance: many
v_gene: TRBV12-3/TRBV12-4
d_gene: .
j_gene: TRBJ2-7
CDR3nt: TGTGCCAGCAGTCTCGCCCTACTAGGGCCCGGGGACGAGCAGTACTTC
CDR3aa: CASSLALLGPGDEQYF

abundance: .
v_gene: TRBV9
d_gene: .
j_gene: TRBJ2-1
CDR3nt: TGTGCCAGCAGCGTAGGTCTACATGAGCAGTTCTTC
CDR3aa: CASSVGLHEQFF

abundance: .
v_gene: TRBV4-3
d_gene: .
j_gene: TRBJ2-3
CDR3nt: TGCGCCAGCAGCCAAGATTATGGGGGAGTGACAGATACGCAGTATTTT
CDR3aa: CASSQDYGGVTDTQYF

abundance: .
v_gene: TRBV6-4
d_gene: .
j_gene: TRBJ1-1
CDR3nt: TGTGCCAGCATGTCATCTCCCATGAACACTGAAGCTTTCTTT
CDR3aa: CASMSSPMNTEAFF

abundance: few
v_gene: TRBV23-1
d_gene: .
j_gene: TRBJ1-4
CDR3nt: TGCGCCAGCAGTGGAGAAACTAATGAAAAACTGTTTTTT
CDR3aa: CASSGETNEKLFF

abundance: .
v_gene: TRBV5-1
d_gene: .
j_gene: TRBJ2-7
CDR3nt: TGCGCCAGCAGCGTATCAGGACAGAACTACGAGCAGTACTTC
CDR3aa: CASSVSGQNYEQYF

abundance: few
v_gene: TRBV19
d_gene: .
j_gene: TRBJ1-1
CDR3nt: TGTGCCAGTAGTATAGGGCAGGGCACTGAAGCTTTCTTT
CDR3aa: CASSIGQGTEAFF

abundance: many
v_gene: TRBV20-1
d_gene: TRBD2
j_gene: TRBJ2-3
CDR3nt: TGCAGTGCTAGAGTCCGGGGAGGGGTACCTAGCACAGATACGCAGTATTTT
CDR3aa: CSARVRGGVPSTDTQYF

abundance: few
v_gene: TRBV24-1
d_gene: .
j_gene: TRBJ2-3
CDR3nt: TGTGCCACCGAGTCTAGCAATACGCAGTATTTT
CDR3aa: CATESSNTQYF

abundance: few
v_gene: TRBV20-1
d_gene: .
j_gene: TRBJ1-5
CDR3nt: TGCAGTGCAAGGGGGACGGCATATAGCAATCAGCCCCAGCATTTT
CDR3aa: CSARGTAYSNQPQHF

abundance: many
v_gene: TRBV5-4
d_gene: TRBD2
j_gene: TRBJ2-7
CDR3nt: TGTGCCAGCAGCTTGGGACTAGCGGGCGAGCAGTACTTC
CDR3aa: CASSLGLAGEQYF

abundance: few
v_gene: TRBV10-3
d_gene: .
j_gene: TRBJ1-1
CDR3nt: TGTGCCATCAGTGAGGCAGGGGATTACACTGAAGCTTTCTTT
CDR3aa: CAISEAGDYTEAFF

abundance: few
v_gene: TRBV5-6
d_gene: .
j_gene: TRBJ2-1
CDR3nt: TGTGCCAGCAGCACAGGACTTGATGAGCAGTTCTTC
CDR3aa: CASSTGLDEQFF

abundance: .
v_gene: TRBV7-9
d_gene: TRBD1
j_gene: TRBJ2-7
CDR3nt: TGTGCCAGCAGCCCCGGGACAGCCGCCTACGAGCAGTACTTC
CDR3aa: CASSPGTAAYEQYF

abundance: many
v_gene: TRBV7-9
d_gene: .
j_gene: TRBJ2-7
CDR3nt: TGTGCCAGCAGCCCGAAGGAGGGCCCCGTCGACGAGCAGTACTTC
CDR3aa: CASSPKEGPVDEQYF

abundance: many
v_gene: TRBV6-2/TRBV6-3
d_gene: .
j_gene: TRBJ2-7
CDR3nt: TGTGCCAGCACGCGAGCAGCCAGGATCGTCGAGCAGTACTTC
CDR3aa: CASTRAARIVEQYF

abundance: .
v_gene: TRBV7-9
d_gene: .
j_gene: TRBJ2-2
CDR3nt: TGTGCCAGCCTCGACATCCAGGGTGCGGACACCGGGGAGCTGTTTTTT
CDR3aa: CASLDIQGADTGELFF

abundance: .
v_gene: TRBV7-9
d_gene: .
j_gene: TRBJ2-7
CDR3nt: TGTGCCAGCAGCTTGGCGGCAGGGTCCCCTTCCTACGAGCAGTACTTC
CDR3aa: CASSLAAGSPSYEQYF

abundance: .
v_gene: TRBV11-2
d_gene: .
j_gene: TRBJ2-6
CDR3nt: TGTGCCAGCAGCTTAGTCTTCAGGGTCGATGGGGCCAACGTCCTGACTTTC
CDR3aa: CASSLVFRVDGANVLTF

abundance: few
v_gene: TRBV3-1
d_gene: .
j_gene: TRBJ1-2
CDR3nt: TGTGCCAGCAGCCAAGAGGGGACCACAGGGTTAACCCATGGCTACACCTTC
CDR3aa: CASSQEGTTGLTHGYTF

abundance: few
v_gene: TRBV25-1
d_gene: .
j_gene: TRBJ2-7
CDR3nt: TGTGCCAGCAGTGTCAGGGGAGGGGACTACGAGCAGTACTTC
CDR3aa: CASSVRGGDYEQYF

abundance: .
v_gene: TRBV7-9
d_gene: .
j_gene: TRBJ1-1
CDR3nt: TGTGCCAGCAGCTTAGTCCCAGTCACTGAAGCTTTCTTT
CDR3aa: CASSLVPVTEAFF

abundance: .
v_gene: TRBV4-1
d_gene: .
j_gene: TRBJ1-1
CDR3nt: TGCGCCAGCAGCCAAGATGGGGGGAAGGATTACGAAGCTTTCTTT
CDR3aa: CASSQDGGKDYEAFF

abundance: few
v_gene: TRBV21-1
d_gene: .
j_gene: TRBJ2-2
CDR3nt: TGTGCCAGCAGCTGTAACAGGGAGGGGGACACCGGGGAGCTGTTTTTT
CDR3aa: CASSCNREGDTGELFF

abundance: few
v_gene: TRBV7-8
d_gene: .
j_gene: TRBJ2-1
CDR3nt: TGTGCCAGCAGCTTTGGACCGAGATACAAAGAGCAGTTCTTC
CDR3aa: CASSFGPRYKEQFF

abundance: few
v_gene: TRBV5-6
d_gene: .
j_gene: TRBJ2-7
CDR3nt: TGTGCCAGCAGCTTGCAGAACGAGCAGTACTTC
CDR3aa: CASSLQNEQYF

abundance: few
v_gene: TRBV29-1
d_gene: .
j_gene: TRBJ1-1
CDR3nt: TGCAGCCCACTGGTGATGAACACTGAAGCTTTCTTT
CDR3aa: CSPLVMNTEAFF

abundance: .
v_gene: TRBV12-3/TRBV12-4
d_gene: TRBD2
j_gene: TRBJ2-3
CDR3nt: TGTGCCAGCAGTCACCCCCGTTTGCTAGCGGGAGGTCGGATCACAGATACGCAGTATTTT
CDR3aa: CASSHPRLLAGGRITDTQYF

abundance: .
v_gene: TRBV11-2
d_gene: TRBD2
j_gene: TRBJ2-3
CDR3nt: TGTGCCAGCAGCTTCCTAGCGGGATCCAGCACAGATACGCAGTATTTT
CDR3aa: CASSFLAGSSTDTQYF

abundance: few
v_gene: TRBV29-1
d_gene: .
j_gene: TRBJ1-5
CDR3nt: TGCAGCGTTGAACTACCGGGGGATCAGCCCCAGCATTTT
CDR3aa: CSVELPGDQPQHF

abundance: many
v_gene: TRBV4-3
d_gene: TRBD1
j_gene: TRBJ2-7
CDR3nt: TGCGCCAGCAGCCAAGCCGGACAGGGCATAGGATACGAGCAGTACTTC
CDR3aa: CASSQAGQGIGYEQYF

abundance: once
v_gene: TRBV24-1
d_gene: .
j_gene: TRBJ2-5
CDR3nt: TGTGCCACCAGTGATTTCCGGACCGTGGAGACCCAGTACTTC
CDR3aa: CATSDFRTVETQYF

abundance: .
v_gene: TRBV12-3/TRBV12-4
d_gene: TRBD2
j_gene: TRBJ2-3
CDR3nt: TGTGCCAGCAGTTTTGACGCGGGGGGGCCCGGAACAGATACGCAGTATTTT
CDR3aa: CASSFDAGGPGTDTQYF